The entry below gives a single TCR beta chain sequence along with its context. V was clipped by 1 base and J by 8 bases; unmatched bases: 4. Germline CDR1 reads SGHTA; CDR2 reads FQGTGA. The CDR3 sequence is 14 residues long. This record belongs to a study of blood T cell repertoires in COVID-19. Study summary: Samples taken during acute and convalescent COVID-19 were collected in the United States, Italy and Spain. In each case, the material was cDNA or gDNA derived from T cells, B-cell-depleted T cells, or PBMCs.

In the original workflow: Nucleated cell number was recorded as an estimate derived from reference gene primer amplification. Sequencing used immunoSEQ multiplex PCR; TCRdb keeps in-frame clones, though not all of them. V, J and clone size were drawn from that table, and D and trimming were deduced from the DNA. Among about 46,000 clones listed, more than 75% were seen once. The sample comprised peripheral blood. The chain carries TRBV7-3 and TRBJ2-1; 8 bases map to TRBD2. This clonotype originated in a man in his sixties with active or convalescent COVID-19. CDR3: CASSLMRGADEQFF. The CDR3 DNA follows: TGTGCCAGCAGCTTAATGCGGGGGGCAGATGAGCAGTTCTTC.